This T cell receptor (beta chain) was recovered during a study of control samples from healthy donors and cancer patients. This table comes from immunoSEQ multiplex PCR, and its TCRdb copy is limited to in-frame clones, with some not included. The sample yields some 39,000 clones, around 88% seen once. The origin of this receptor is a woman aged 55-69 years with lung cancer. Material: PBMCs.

CDR3: CASSLARLSTEAFF. In nucleotides, the CDR3 is TGTGCCAGCAGCTTAGCGCGTTTGAGCACTGAAGCTTTCTTT. V and J are TRBV7-8 and TRBJ1-1; D gene unclear. Germline-derived CDR1 and CDR2 are SGHVS and FQNEAQ. The CDR3 is 14 amino acids. Trimming stripped 0 bases from V and 4 bases from J, with 9 bases between.